This TCR beta chain comes out of a study of T cells in Graves' hyperthyroidism and ophthalmopathy. This clonotype was seen at least ten times. There were TCR beta CDR3 regions amplified from RNA transcripts. During a first-round RT-PCR of the TCR CDR3, the HTBI primer set was used. TCRdb reanalysed the multiplex PCR reads using MiXCR and keeps one entry per CDR3 protein. The table has 300,000 to 400,000 distinct CDR3 sequences, 15% to 20% seen once; the top ten hold under 55%. The source is a woman aged 50 to 65 with Graves' hyperthyroidism. Sequencing used blood.

CDR3 in amino acids: CASSLDLDGNEKLFF. Written as DNA, the CDR3 is TGTGCCAGCAGCTTAGATCTGGACGGAAATGAAAAACTGTTTTTT. The chain is built from TRBV11-2 and TRBJ1-4, with D uncertain. Germline loops: CDR1 SGHAT, CDR2 FQNNGV. Trimming pared 0 bases from V and 5 bases from J, leaving 10 bases between. The length of the CDR3 is 15 residues.